Shown below are 16 T cell receptor beta chains from a single sample sequenced in a study of early T cells in non-severe SARS-CoV-2 infection. TCRdb re-analysed the 5' RACE reads in MiXCR, keeping a single row per CDR3 protein. The sample has about 120,000 distinct CDR3 sequences; about 12% are singletons. Sequencing was performed on whole blood, taken at baseline. The receptor source for this set is an adult who was a healthcare worker with PCR-confirmed SARS-CoV-2 infection or an uninfected control (not recorded which).

This clonotype was counted ten times or more. The gene calls are TRBV29-1 and TRBJ1-1, with D unclear. V was shortened by 5 bases and J by 1 base, with 8 bases between the two germline ends. This CDR3 contains 12 residues. Germline CDR1 SQVTM, CDR2 ANQGSEA. CDR3: CSVHSQNTEAFF. The CDR3 region has the DNA TGCAGCGTTCATAGCCAGAACACTGAAGCTTTCTTT.

At least ten counts were recorded for this clonotype. The junction departs from the called germline gene at one end, perhaps through a read error. The J gene is TRBJ1-2, the V gene TRBV3-1; maybe TRBD1 (5 bases). This CDR3 has 15 residues. Per the germline V gene, CDR1 is LGHDT and CDR2 is YNNKEL (reference sequence). The CDR3 protein is CASSQLRQTPYGYTF. The CDR3, as DNA: TGTGCTAGCAGCCAACTAAGACAGACACCCTATGGCTACACCTTC.

This clonotype was counted a few times. The chain has TRBV12-3 or TRBV12-4 and TRBJ1-5, with D tentatively TRBD1 (5 bases). The length of the CDR3 is 15 residues. V was trimmed by 8 bases and J by 3 bases, leaving 17 bases between them. CDR3 in DNA: TGTGCCAGCGGATCCTTGGGGCTACCCAATCAGCCCCAGCATTTT. Protein: CASGSLGLPNQPQHF.

This clonotype showed up just a few times. V gene TRBV6-2 or TRBV6-3 combines with J gene TRBJ2-7, with 8 bases that match TRBD1. The CDR3 has 16 amino acids. Germline lookup yields CDR1 MNHEY and CDR2 SVGEGT. The ends lost 10 bases at V and 3 bases at J; junction bases unmatched: 17. CDR3 in DNA: TGTGCCACCCAGACCCCGACAGGGGAGTCTTTCTACGAGCAGTACTTC. Its protein product is CATQTPTGESFYEQYF.

The genes are TRBV4-1 and TRBJ1-1; D is unclear. Trimming stripped 1 base from V and 2 bases from J, with 14 bases between. The CDR3 has 16 amino acids. Germline V gene data show CDR1 as MGHRA and CDR2 as YSYEKL. The chain's CDR3 is CASSQVETGGNTEAFF. The CDR3 region has the DNA TGCGCCAGCAGCCAAGTCGAGACCGGCGGAAACACTGAAGCTTTCTTT.

J is TRBJ2-1 and V is TRBV12-3 or TRBV12-4; 7 nucleotides agree with TRBD2. V shed 3 bases, J shed 5 bases, and the junction held 4 bases outside the gene matches. This CDR3 comprises 14 residues. Here the CDR3 reads CASSLTSTDNEQFF. CDR3 nucleotide sequence: TGTGCCAGCAGTTTGACTAGCACCGACAATGAGCAGTTCTTC.

This clonotype was seen many times. The chain carries TRBV5-6 and TRBJ1-1; 8 nucleotides align to TRBD1. V shed 4 bases, J shed 2 bases, and the junction held 10 bases outside the gene matches. Looked up from germline, CDR1 is SGHDT and CDR2 is YYEEEE. The CDR3 is 16 residues long. The CDR3 coding sequence is TGTGCCAGCAGCACCTACGGGGCAGGGGGCAACACTGAAGCTTTCTTT. Its protein is CASSTYGAGGNTEAFF.

This chain uses TRBV30 with TRBJ2-7; 7 bases are shared with TRBD1. The CDR3 runs to 15 residues. Germline V lookup: CDR1 GTSNPN, CDR2 SVGIG (reference sequence). V shed 0 bases and J 0 bases; nucleotides not matched to a gene: 5. The CDR3 nucleotides are TGTGCCTGGAGTGTACCCGGGACAGTCTCCTACGAGCAGTACTTC. Translation: CAWSVPGTVSYEQYF.

CDR3 bases: TGCGCCAGCAGCCCGGGGACTAGCGGGAGTTTCTACAATGAGCAGTTCTTC. As protein: CASSPGTSGSFYNEQFF. The chain joins TRBV5-1 to TRBJ2-1, with TRBD2 matching over 14 bases. Germline V gene sequence: CDR1 SGHRS, CDR2 YFSETQ. The CDR3 is 17 residues long. V trimming: 4 bases; J trimming: 3 bases; junction bases outside the gene matches: 6.

This clonotype was counted only a few times. This chain connects TRBV28 to TRBJ1-2; TRBD1 aligns across 8 bases. Germline V gene sequence: CDR1 MDHEN, CDR2 SYDVKM. This CDR3 comprises 15 residues. The V segment lost 4 bases and the J segment 6 bases; nucleotides outside the gene matches: 10. The CDR3 sequence: CASSSGTGKLNGYTF. As DNA, the CDR3 is TGTGCCAGCAGTTCGGGGACAGGAAAGTTGAATGGCTACACCTTC.

The chain links TRBV11-1 to TRBJ2-1; D ambiguous. CDR1 is SGHAT, CDR2 FQDESV, per germline (reference sequence). Deletions cut 2 bases from V and 8 bases from J, with 10 bases between. This CDR3 comprises 13 residues. The CDR3 loop is CASSLSRVDEQFF. In DNA, the CDR3 is TGTGCCAGCAGCTTATCACGTGTGGATGAGCAGTTCTTC.

The chain recombines TRBV7-9 with TRBJ2-1; 11 nucleotides line up with TRBD2. The V gene's germline CDR1 is SEHNR and CDR2 FQNEAQ (reference sequence). This CDR3 is built from 17 residues. Trimming cost V 5 bases and J 0 bases; bases outside gene matches: 6. This CDR3 is CASSPRLAGSSYNEQFF. DNA for the CDR3: TGTGCCAGCAGCCCACGACTAGCGGGGAGCTCCTACAATGAGCAGTTCTTC.

V gene TRBV5-1 combines with J gene TRBJ1-4; the D gene is possibly TRBD1 (5 bases). This CDR3 has 14 residues. V lost 2 bases, J lost 6 bases, and 11 bases lay in between. Germline loops: CDR1 SGHRS, CDR2 YFSETQ. The CDR3 DNA sequence: TGCGCCAGCAGCTTATCGCCCAGGGATGAAAAACTGTTTTTT. Protein: CASSLSPRDEKLFF.

The chain is built from TRBV12-3 or TRBV12-4 and TRBJ2-3; D gene unclear. There are 10 residues in the CDR3. The V end lost 1 base, the J end lost 8 bases, and 1 base lay between the germline ends. The CDR3 nucleotides read TGTGCCAGCAGTTTAGGTACGCAGTATTTT. Translation: CASSLGTQYF.

This clonotype has a handful of counts. The DNA of the CDR3 is TGTGCCAGTCAGAACTCCTACAATGAGCAGTTCTTC. It codes for CASQNSYNEQFF. The chain couples TRBV28 to TRBJ2-1; no clear D. The CDR3 runs 12 residues. The V gene's germline CDR1 is MDHEN and CDR2 SYDVKM. Trimming took 9 bases from V and 0 from J, leaving 6 bases between them.

This clonotype came up a few times. CDR3 loop: CSVEENGGDRRHEQFF. CDR3 DNA sequence: TGCAGCGTTGAAGAGAACGGGGGGGACAGACGACATGAGCAGTTCTTC. V and J are TRBV29-1 and TRBJ2-1; D is perhaps TRBD2 (8 bases). Trimming removed 0 bases from V and 8 bases from J, with 20 bases in between. CDR1 and CDR2 from the germline V gene are SQVTM and ANQGSEA. This CDR3 comprises 16 residues.